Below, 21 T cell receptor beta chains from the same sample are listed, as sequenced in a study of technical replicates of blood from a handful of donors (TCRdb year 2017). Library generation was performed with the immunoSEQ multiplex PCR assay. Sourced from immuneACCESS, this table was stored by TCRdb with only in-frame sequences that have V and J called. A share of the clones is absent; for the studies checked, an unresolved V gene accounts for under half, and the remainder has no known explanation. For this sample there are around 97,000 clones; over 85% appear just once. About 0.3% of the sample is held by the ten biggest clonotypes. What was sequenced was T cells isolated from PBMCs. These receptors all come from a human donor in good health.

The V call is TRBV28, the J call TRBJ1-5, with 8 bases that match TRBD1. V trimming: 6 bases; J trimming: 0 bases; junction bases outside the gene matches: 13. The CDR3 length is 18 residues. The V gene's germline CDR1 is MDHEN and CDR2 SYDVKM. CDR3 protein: CASSTLRTGTHSNQPQHF. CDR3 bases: TGTGCCAGCAGCACACTTCGGACAGGGACTCATAGCAATCAGCCCCAGCATTTT.

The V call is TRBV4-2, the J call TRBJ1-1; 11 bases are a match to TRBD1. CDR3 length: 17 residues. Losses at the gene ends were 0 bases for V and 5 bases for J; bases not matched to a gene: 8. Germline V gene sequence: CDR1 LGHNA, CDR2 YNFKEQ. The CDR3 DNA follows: TGTGCCAGCAGCCAAGATCTGTTTGGGACAGGGGGGACTGAAGCTTTCTTT. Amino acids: CASSQDLFGTGGTEAFF.

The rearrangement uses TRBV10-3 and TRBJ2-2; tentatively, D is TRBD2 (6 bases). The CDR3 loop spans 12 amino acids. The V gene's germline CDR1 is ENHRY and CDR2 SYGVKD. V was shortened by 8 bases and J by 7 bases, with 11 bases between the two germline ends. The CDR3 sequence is CAIGWGDGELFF. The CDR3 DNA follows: TGTGCCATCGGTTGGGGGGACGGGGAGCTGTTTTTT.

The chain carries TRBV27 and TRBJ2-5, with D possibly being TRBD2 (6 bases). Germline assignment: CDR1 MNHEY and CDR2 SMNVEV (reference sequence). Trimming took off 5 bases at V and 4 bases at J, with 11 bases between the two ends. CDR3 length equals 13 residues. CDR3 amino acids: CASSPRRGETQYF. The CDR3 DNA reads TGTGCCAGCAGTCCCCGGAGGGGAGAGACCCAGTACTTC.

CDR3 DNA: TGTGCCAGCAGCGTAGAGGGACTAGCGTTCGACGAGCAGTACTTC. It specifies CASSVEGLAFDEQYF. The rearrangement joins TRBV9 to TRBJ2-7, with TRBD2 matching 10 bases. Germline lookup yields CDR1 SGDLS and CDR2 YYNGEE. The CDR3 runs to 15 residues. The V gene end was trimmed by 0 bases and the J gene end by 5 bases; junction bases not matched to a gene: 5.

The chain's CDR3 is CASSPMGGPNEQFF. In DNA, the CDR3 is TGTGCCAGCAGCCCGATGGGCGGGCCCAATGAGCAGTTCTTC. This chain links TRBV7-9 with TRBJ2-1; perhaps TRBD2 as D (5 bases). V lost 5 bases and J 6 bases, leaving 14 bases between the germline ends. The CDR3 spans 14 residues. The germline V gene has CDR1 SEHNR and CDR2 FQNEAQ (reference sequence).

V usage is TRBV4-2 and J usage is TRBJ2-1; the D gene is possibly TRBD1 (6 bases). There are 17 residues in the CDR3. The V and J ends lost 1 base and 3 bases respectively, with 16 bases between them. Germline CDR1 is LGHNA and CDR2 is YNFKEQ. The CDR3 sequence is CASSQGGGQSFYNEQFF. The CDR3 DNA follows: TGTGCCAGCAGCCAAGGGGGTGGACAGAGCTTCTACAATGAGCAGTTCTTC.

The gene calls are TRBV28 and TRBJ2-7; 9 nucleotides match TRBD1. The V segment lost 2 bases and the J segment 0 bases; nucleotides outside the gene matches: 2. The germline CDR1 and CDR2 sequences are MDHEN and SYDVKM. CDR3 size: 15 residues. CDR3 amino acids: CASSLETGGSYEQYF. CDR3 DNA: TGTGCCAGCAGTTTAGAGACAGGGGGCTCCTACGAGCAGTACTTC.

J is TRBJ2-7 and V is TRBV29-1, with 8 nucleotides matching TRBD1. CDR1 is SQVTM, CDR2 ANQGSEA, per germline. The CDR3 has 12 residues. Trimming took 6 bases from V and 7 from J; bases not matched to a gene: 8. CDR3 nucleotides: TGCAGCGTAGACAGGGGAAATCAGGAGCAGTACTTC. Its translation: CSVDRGNQEQYF.

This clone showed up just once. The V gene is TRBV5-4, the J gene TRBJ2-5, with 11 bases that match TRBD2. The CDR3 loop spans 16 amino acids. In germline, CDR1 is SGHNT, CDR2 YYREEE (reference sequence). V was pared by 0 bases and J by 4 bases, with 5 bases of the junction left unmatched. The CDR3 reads CASSLELAGVGETQYF. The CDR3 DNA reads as TGTGCCAGCAGCTTGGAACTAGCGGGAGTAGGAGAGACCCAGTACTTC.

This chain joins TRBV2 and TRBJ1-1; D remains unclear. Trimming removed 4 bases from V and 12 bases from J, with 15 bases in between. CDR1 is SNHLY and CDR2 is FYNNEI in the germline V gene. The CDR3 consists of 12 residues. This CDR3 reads CASSGIDRESFF. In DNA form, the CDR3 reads TGTGCCAGCAGTGGGATAGATAGGGAGTCTTTCTTT.

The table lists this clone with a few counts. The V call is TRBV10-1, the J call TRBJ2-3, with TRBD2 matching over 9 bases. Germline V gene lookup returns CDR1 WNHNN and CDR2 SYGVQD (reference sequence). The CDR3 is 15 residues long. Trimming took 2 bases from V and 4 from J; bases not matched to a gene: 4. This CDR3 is CASSETRTSADTQYF. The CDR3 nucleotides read TGCGCCAGCAGTGAGACCCGGACTAGCGCAGATACGCAGTATTTT.

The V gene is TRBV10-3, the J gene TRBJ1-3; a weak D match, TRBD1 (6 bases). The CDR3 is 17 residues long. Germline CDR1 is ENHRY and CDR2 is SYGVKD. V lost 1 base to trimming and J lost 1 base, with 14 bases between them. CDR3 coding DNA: TGTGCCATCAGTGAGTTATCAGGGGCACGGTCTGGAAACACCATATATTTT. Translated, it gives CAISELSGARSGNTIYF.

Here the CDR3 DNA reads TGTGCCAGCAGCTTACTCCAGCGGGAGTTAGAAAATGAGCAGTTCTTC. Translated, it gives CASSLLQRELENEQFF. V usage is TRBV7-2 and J usage is TRBJ2-1; 8 nucleotides match TRBD2. The CDR3 runs to 16 residues. The junction had 10 bases not matched to a gene; V was cut back by 2 bases and J by 7 bases. Germline V gives CDR1 SGHTA, CDR2 FQGNSA.

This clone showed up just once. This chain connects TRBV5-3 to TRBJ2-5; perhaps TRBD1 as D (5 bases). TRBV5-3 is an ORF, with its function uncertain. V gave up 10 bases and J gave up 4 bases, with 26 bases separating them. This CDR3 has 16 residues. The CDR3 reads CAGLLGSGKQGETQYF. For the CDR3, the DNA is TGTGCCGGCCTTCTTGGGTCAGGGAAACAAGGAGAGACCCAGTACTTC.

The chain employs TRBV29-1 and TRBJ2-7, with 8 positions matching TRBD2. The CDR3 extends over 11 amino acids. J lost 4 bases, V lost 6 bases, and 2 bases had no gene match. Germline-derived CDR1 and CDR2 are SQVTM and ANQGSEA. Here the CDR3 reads CSVASGYEQYF. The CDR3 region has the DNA TGCAGCGTCGCTAGCGGGTACGAGCAGTACTTC.

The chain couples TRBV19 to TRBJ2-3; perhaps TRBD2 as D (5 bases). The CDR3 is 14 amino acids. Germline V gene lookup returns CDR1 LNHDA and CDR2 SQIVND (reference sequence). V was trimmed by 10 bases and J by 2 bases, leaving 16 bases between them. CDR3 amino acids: CATNLGGATDTQYF. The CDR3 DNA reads TGTGCCACCAATCTAGGAGGCGCCACAGATACGCAGTATTTT.

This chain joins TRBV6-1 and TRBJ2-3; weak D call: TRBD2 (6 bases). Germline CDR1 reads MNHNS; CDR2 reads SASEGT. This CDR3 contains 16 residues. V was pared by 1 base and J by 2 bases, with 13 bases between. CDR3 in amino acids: CASSEVVAEYTDTQYF. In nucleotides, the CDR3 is TGTGCCAGCAGTGAAGTAGTAGCGGAGTACACAGATACGCAGTATTTT.

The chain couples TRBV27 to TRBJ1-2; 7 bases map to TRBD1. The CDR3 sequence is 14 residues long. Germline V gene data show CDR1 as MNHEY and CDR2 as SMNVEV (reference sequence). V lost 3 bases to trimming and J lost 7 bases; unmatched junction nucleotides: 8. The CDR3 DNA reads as TGTGCCAGCAGTTTTGGGCAGGGGGGAGTTGGCTACACCTTC. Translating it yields CASSFGQGGVGYTF.

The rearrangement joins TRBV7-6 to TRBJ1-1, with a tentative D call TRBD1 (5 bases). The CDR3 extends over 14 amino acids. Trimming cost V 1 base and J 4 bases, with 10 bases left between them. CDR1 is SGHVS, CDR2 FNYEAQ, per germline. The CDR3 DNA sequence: TGTGCCAGCAGCTTAGAAATGGGGGGCACTGAAGCTTTCTTT. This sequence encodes CASSLEMGGTEAFF.

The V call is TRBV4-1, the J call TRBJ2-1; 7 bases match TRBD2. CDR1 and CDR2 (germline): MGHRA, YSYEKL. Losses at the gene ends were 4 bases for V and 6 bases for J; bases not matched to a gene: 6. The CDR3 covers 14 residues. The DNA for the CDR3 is TGCGCCAGCAGCCCTATCCGGGAGGTCAATGAGCAGTTCTTC. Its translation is CASSPIREVNEQFF.